This T cell receptor (beta chain) was captured in a study of cytomegalovirus exposure and HLA in healthy donors. Overall study context: The Caucasian-associated ancestry cluster held less than 85% of a few hundred genotyped donors.

Primers for the PCR totalled 60 Vbeta and 13 Jbeta. As processed by the authors: Later reanalysis found 70 million to 95 million unique TCR beta chains, roughly 10 million of them shared. The table came from immunoSEQ multiplex PCR; TCRdb's copy has only in-frame clones and leaves some out. D and trimming come from the DNA, and the V and J calls and clone size come from that table. This sample's table has tens of thousands of clones. Samples came from healthy bone marrow donors. CDR1 is SGHVS, CDR2 FQNEAQ, per germline. The V and J ends lost 5 bases and 3 bases, in that order; junction bases with no gene match: 10. This CDR3 is 16 amino acids long.

The chain recombines TRBV7-8 with TRBJ2-3, with 8 bases identical to TRBD2. Material for sequencing was PBMCs. This sequence was found in a woman in her sixties in good health and CMV-seronegative. The CDR3: CASSPPTSVGTDTQYF. CDR3 coding DNA: TGTGCCAGCAGCCCCCCGACTAGCGTGGGAACAGATACGCAGTATTTT.